The present entry profiles one TCR beta chain with its context. Followed longitudinally, the Seattle patients had been enrolled during active infection. This entry comes from a study of blood T cell repertoires in COVID-19. Study context: Samples taken during acute and convalescent COVID-19 were collected in the United States, Italy and Spain. T cells, B-cell-depleted T cells, or PBMCs supplied cDNA or gDNA.

Trimming shortened V by 5 bases and J by 6 bases, and 10 bases separated the two germline ends. Germline values: CDR1 SGHTA, CDR2 FQGTGA. This CDR3 contains 13 residues. Per the original data handling: Scientists estimated how many nucleated cells there were by amplifying reference gene primers. Sequenced by immunoSEQ multiplex PCR; TCRdb stores in-frame clones only, minus some. The DNA gave D and trimming, while V, J and clone size come from that table. The repertoire holds 85,000 to 100,000 clones, with about 90% as singletons. This TCR came from a man between 45 and 60 years old with COVID-19, enrolled during active disease. The sample was peripheral blood. The chain links TRBV7-3 to TRBJ2-2, with D uncertain. The CDR3 bases are TGTGCCAGCAGCCCCACTTTACCCGGGGAGCTGTTTTTT. Protein product: CASSPTLPGELFF.